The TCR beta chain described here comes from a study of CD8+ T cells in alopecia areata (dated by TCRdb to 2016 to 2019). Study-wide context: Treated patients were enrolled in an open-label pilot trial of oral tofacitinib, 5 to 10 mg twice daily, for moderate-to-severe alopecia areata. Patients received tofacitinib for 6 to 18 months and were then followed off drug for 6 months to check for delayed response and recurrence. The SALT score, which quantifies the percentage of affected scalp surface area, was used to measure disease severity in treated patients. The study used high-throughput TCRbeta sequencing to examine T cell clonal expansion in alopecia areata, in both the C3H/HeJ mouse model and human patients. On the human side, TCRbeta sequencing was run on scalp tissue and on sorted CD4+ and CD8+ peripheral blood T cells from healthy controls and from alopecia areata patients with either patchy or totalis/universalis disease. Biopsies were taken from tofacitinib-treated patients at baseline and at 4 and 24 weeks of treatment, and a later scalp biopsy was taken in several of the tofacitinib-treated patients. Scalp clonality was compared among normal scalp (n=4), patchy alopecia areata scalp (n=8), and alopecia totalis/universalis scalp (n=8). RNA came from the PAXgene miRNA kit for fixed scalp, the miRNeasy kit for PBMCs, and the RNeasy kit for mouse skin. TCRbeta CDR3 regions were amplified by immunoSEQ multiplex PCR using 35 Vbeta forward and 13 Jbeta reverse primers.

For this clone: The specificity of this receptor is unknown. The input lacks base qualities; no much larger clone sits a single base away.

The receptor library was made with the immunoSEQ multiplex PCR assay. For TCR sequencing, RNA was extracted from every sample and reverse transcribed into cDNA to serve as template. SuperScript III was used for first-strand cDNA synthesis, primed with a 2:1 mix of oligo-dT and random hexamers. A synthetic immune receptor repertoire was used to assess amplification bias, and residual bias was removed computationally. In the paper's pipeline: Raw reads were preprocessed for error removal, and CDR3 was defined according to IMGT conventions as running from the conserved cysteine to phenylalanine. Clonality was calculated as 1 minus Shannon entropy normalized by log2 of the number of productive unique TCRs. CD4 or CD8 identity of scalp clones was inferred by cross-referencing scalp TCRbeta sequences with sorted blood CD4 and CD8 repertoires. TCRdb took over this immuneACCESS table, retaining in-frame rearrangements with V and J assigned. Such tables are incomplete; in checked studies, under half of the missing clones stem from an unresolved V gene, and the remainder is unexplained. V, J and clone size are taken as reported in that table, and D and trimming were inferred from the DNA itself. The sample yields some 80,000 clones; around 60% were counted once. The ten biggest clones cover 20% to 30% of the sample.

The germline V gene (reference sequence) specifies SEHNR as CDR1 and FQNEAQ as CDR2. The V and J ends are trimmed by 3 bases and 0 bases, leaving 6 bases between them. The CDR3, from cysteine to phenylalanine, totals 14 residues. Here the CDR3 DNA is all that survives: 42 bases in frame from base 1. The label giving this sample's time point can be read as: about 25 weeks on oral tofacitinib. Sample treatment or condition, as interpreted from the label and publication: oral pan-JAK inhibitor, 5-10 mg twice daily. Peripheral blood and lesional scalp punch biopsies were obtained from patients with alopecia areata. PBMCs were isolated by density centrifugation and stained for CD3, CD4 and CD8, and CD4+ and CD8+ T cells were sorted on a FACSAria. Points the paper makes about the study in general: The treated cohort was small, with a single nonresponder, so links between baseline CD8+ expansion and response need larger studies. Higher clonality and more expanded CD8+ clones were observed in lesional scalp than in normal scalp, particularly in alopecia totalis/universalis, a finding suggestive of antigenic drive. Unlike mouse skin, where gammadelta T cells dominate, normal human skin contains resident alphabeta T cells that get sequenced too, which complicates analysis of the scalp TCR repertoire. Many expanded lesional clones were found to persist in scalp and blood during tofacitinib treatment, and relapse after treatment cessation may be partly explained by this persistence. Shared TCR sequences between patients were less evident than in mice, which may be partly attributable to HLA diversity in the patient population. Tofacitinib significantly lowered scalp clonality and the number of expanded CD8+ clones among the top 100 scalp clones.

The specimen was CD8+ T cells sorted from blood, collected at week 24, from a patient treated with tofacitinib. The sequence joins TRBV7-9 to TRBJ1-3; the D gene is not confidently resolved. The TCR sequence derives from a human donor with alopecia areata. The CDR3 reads CASSFGVSGNTIYF. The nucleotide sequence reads TGTGCCAGCAGCTTCGGGGTCTCTGGAAACACCATATATTTT.